This is a list of T cell receptor beta chains from one sample in a study of blood T cell repertoires in COVID-19. The repertoire was sequenced with immunoSEQ multiplex PCR; TCRdb's copy has only in-frame clones and lacks some. The sample lists around 93,000 clones; less than 95% were seen once. The sample consisted of peripheral blood. The receptors derive from a man in his late teens or twenties with COVID-19, enrolled during active disease. The conserved cysteine and the conserved F or W are not part of the CDR3 here. A D gene is named only where the DNA matches it firmly. Clone sizes are given selectively: once, few, many, or a class where the clone is expanded.

.	TRBV19	.	ASRTQGPQPQH
.	TRBV6-2/TRBV6-3	.	ASSYSTRRRGTGELF
TRBD1	TRBV5-4	.	ASSLARGRTYEQY
.	TRBV30	.	AWSVGGFFQPQH
TRBD1	TRBV25-1	.	ASSAGQKQF
TRBD1	TRBV10-3	.	AISEGTGGGYEQY
.	TRBV6-5	.	ASSLGGEQY
TRBD2	TRBV27	few	ASLPRSGSDEQF
TRBD1	TRBV2	.	ASAGTGATNYGYT
.	TRBV9	once	ASSVAVRVSTDTQY
TRBD1	TRBV10-2	.	ASSFRQGGTGELF
.	TRBV19	.	ASSQYSSSYNEQF
TRBD1	TRBV7-9	.	ASSPGGQGAGTGYT
.	TRBV5-5	.	ASSLGHLDSGNTIY
TRBD1	TRBV9	.	ASSAQDRGSTEAF
.	TRBV15	.	ATSRAGQLL
.	TRBV7-3	.	ASSPTRSSYNEQF
TRBD2	TRBV19	.	ASSKAPVSGSSYNEQF
.	TRBV13	.	ASTYRGRGTDTQY
.	TRBV7-2	.	ASSDSYEQY
TRBD1	TRBV5-1	.	ASSRDRGAYEQY
.	TRBV25-1	.	ASAGNWNTQY
.	TRBV5-8	few	ASSPFGRNTGELF
.	TRBV11-2	.	ASSLGELSTGELF
.	TRBV27	once	ASQRSSGANVLT
TRBD1	TRBV7-2	once	ASSLALGTGRTEAF
TRBD1	TRBV6-2/TRBV6-3	.	ASSYGIWDRANTEAF
.	TRBV4-3	.	ASSQDGGFYGYT
.	TRBV7-3	.	ASTRQGGTGELF
TRBD1	TRBV15	.	ATSRGGQEFFYGYT
.	TRBV29-1	.	SVEGAGASTDTQY
.	TRBV30	once	AWFHLQGIKEEAF
.	TRBV23-1	.	ASSQPTSKAGADYGYT
TRBD2	TRBV6-2/TRBV6-3	.	ASSPAPLAKGYSGANVLT
TRBD1	TRBV28	.	ASNPRGLATNEKLL
TRBD2	TRBV19	.	ASSIGTSGLSYEQY
TRBD2	TRBV5-1	.	ASSAGGDYRYEQY
TRBD2	TRBV19	.	ASSIAIGLAGLYTQY
.	TRBV6-4	.	ASRGGAATSYEQY
.	TRBV11-2	.	ASSPEAGLGYGYT
.	TRBV28	.	ASSVRLAKNIQY
TRBD2	TRBV9	.	ASSVGTSEETQY
.	TRBV30	once	AWSVRGRHYGYT
TRBD2	TRBV11-2	.	ASSLDRAGVVEQY
TRBD2	TRBV24-1	.	ATSDVAGVTDTQY
TRBD2	TRBV27	.	ASSLTAIPGGRTDTQY
TRBD2	TRBV4-2	.	ASSQGAGGPGREQF
.	TRBV18	.	ASSPLNRNTEAF
TRBD1	TRBV5-1	.	ASSLFRDRAYNEQF
.	TRBV24-1	.	ATSDLSGYAEQF
TRBD1	TRBV27	.	ASSLYRGRVEKLL
TRBD2	TRBV5-1	.	ASSLAGGLSGELF
TRBD2	TRBV9	.	ASSVGTSGSRNEQF
TRBD2	TRBV19	.	ASSITASGRYEQY
TRBD1	TRBV11-2	.	ASSSPDRGRSEKLF
.	TRBV18	.	ASSPPAAGAYEQY
TRBD2	TRBV9	.	ASTPRTSGNEQF
.	TRBV7-9	.	ASSLRHWRSSYEQY